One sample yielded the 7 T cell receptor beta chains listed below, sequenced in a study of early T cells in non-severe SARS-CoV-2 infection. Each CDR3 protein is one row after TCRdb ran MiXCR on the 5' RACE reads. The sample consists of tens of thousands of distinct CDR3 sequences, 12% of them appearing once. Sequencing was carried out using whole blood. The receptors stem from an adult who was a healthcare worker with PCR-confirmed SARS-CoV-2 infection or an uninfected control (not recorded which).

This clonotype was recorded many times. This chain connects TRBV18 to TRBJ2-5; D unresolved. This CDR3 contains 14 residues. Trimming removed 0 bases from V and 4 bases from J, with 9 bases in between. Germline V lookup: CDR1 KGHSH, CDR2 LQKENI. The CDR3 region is CASSPPSVRETQYF. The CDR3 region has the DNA TGTGCCAGCTCACCACCATCCGTCCGAGAGACCCAGTACTTC.

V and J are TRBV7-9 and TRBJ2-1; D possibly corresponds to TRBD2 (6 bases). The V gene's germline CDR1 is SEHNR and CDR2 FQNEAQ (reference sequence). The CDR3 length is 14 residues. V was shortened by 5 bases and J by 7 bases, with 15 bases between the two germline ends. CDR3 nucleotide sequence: TGTGCCAGCAGCCGTCGGGACTCGGCGAATGAGCAGTTCTTC. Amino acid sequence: CASSRRDSANEQFF.

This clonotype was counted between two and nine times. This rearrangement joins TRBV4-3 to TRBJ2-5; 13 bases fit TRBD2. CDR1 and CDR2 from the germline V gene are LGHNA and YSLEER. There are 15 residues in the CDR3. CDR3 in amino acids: CNRTSGGYLQETQYF. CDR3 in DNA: TGCAACAGGACTAGCGGGGGTTATCTGCAAGAGACCCAGTACTTC.

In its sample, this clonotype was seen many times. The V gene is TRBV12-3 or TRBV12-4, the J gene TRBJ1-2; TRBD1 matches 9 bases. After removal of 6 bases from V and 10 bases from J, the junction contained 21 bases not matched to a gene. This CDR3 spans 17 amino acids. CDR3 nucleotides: TGTGCCAGCAGACTACAGGGGGCGGGCCAAACCACCAGCCCCTACACCTTC. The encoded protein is CASRLQGAGQTTSPYTF.

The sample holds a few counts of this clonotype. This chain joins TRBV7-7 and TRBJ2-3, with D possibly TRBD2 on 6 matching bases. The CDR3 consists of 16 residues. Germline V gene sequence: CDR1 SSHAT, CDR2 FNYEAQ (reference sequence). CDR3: CARQGLRGVGTDTQYF. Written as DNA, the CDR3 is TGTGCTAGGCAGGGTCTGCGGGGTGTGGGCACAGATACGCAGTATTTT.

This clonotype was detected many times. This CDR3 reads CASSLEQTYQPQHF. For the CDR3, the DNA is TGTGCCAGCAGTTTAGAACAGACTTATCAGCCCCAGCATTTT. The genes are TRBV12-3 or TRBV12-4 and TRBJ1-5; unclear D gene. The CDR3 is 14 residues long. V lost 1 base to trimming and J lost 5 bases, with 9 bases between them.

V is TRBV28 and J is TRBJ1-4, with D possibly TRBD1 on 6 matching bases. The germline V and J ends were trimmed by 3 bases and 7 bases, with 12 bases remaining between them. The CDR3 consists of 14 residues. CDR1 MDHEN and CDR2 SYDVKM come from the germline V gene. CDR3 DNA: TGTGCCAGCAGTTTTGAACAGGGTGGTGAAAAACTGTTTTTT. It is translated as CASSFEQGGEKLFF.